Below, 31 T cell receptor beta chains from the same sample are listed, as sequenced in a study of CD8+ T cells in alopecia areata. Reverse transcription of extracted RNA yielded cDNA, which provided the sequencing template. Using immunoSEQ multiplex PCR, the repertoire was profiled, and TCRdb retains in-frame clones only, with some absent. Seen here are 100,000 to 120,000 clones, approximately 60% observed once, and the top ten hold 20%. The specimen was CD8+ T cells sorted from blood. Every receptor here comes from a human donor in good health.

The genes are TRBV5-6 and TRBJ2-3, with a weak D call TRBD2 (6 bases). CDR3 length equals 16 residues. Per the germline V gene, CDR1 is SGHDT and CDR2 is YYEEEE. The V and J ends lost 0 bases and 1 base respectively, with 12 bases between them. CDR3 DNA: TGTGCCAGCAGCTTGGCGGGGACTTCACGCACAGATACGCAGTATTTT. It specifies CASSLAGTSRTDTQYF.

V and J are TRBV19 and TRBJ1-2; no firm D call. The CDR3 is 13 residues long. Germline V gene data show CDR1 as LNHDA and CDR2 as SQIVND (reference sequence). V dropped 5 bases and J dropped 6 bases, with 13 bases sitting between them. In nucleotides, the CDR3 is TGTGCCAGTAGTTTAGCAGGATGGGATGGCTACACCTTC. It yields the protein CASSLAGWDGYTF. The full variable domain, rest sourced from reference TRBV19 and TRBJ1-2, is DGGITQSPKYLFRKEGQNVTLSCEQNLNHDAMYWYRQDPGQGLRLIYYSQIVNDFQKGDIAEGYSVSREKKESFPLTVTSAQKNPTAFYLCASSLAGWDGYTFGSGTRLTVV.

The V call is TRBV2, the J call TRBJ2-3; 9 bases are a match to TRBD1. This CDR3 comprises 18 residues. J was trimmed by 0 bases and V by 8 bases; bases with no gene match: 15. Germline V gene data show CDR1 as SNHLY and CDR2 as FYNNEI. The CDR3 DNA reads TGTGCCAGCTGGGCCCCCCCCCGGGACAGGGATAGCACAGATACGCAGTATTTT. Translation: CASWAPPRDRDSTDTQYF.

This clone has just a few counts. The V and J genes are TRBV5-6 and TRBJ2-3; D possibly corresponds to TRBD2 (5 bases). Looked up from germline, CDR1 is SGHDT and CDR2 is YYEEEE. V lost 2 bases to trimming and J lost 6 bases, with 19 bases between them. The CDR3 runs 16 residues. CDR3 in amino acids: CASSFVTSSWVDTQYF. DNA of the CDR3: TGTGCCAGCAGCTTCGTAACGTCTAGCTGGGTCGATACGCAGTATTTT.

This chain links TRBV13 with TRBJ2-3; 11 nucleotides align to TRBD1. This CDR3 region has 16 residues. V was clipped by 6 bases and J by 0 bases; unmatched bases: 5. Germline V lookup: CDR1 PRHDT, CDR2 FYEKMQ (reference sequence). DNA of the CDR3: TGTGCCAGCAGGGGACAGGGGGAAGCAAGCACAGATACGCAGTATTTT. The encoded protein is CASRGQGEASTDTQYF.

A few counts support this clone. The gene calls are TRBV7-2 and TRBJ1-2; D is perhaps TRBD1 (5 bases). Trimming shortened V by 1 base and J by 1 base, and 7 bases separated the two germline ends. This CDR3 spans 14 amino acids. The germline V gene has CDR1 SGHTA and CDR2 FQGNSA. The CDR3 reads CASSLVGVNYGYTF. CDR3 DNA: TGTGCCAGCAGCTTAGTGGGGGTTAACTATGGCTACACCTTC.

The rearrangement joins TRBV30 to TRBJ1-5; possible D gene TRBD1, 5 bases. From germline, CDR1 is GTSNPN and CDR2 SVGIG (reference sequence). The V gene lost 2 bases and the J gene lost 7 bases, with 9 bases spanning the gap. This CDR3 spans 12 amino acids. CDR3 region: CAWSSGGQPQHF. In DNA, the CDR3 is TGTGCCTGGAGTTCGGGGGGACAGCCCCAGCATTTT. The full variable domain, in which reference TRBV30 and TRBJ1-5 provide the parts outside the CDR3, is SQTIHQWPATLVQPVGSPLSLECTVEGTSNPNLYWYRQAAGRGLQLLFYSVGIGQISSEVPQNLSASRPQDRQFILSSKKLLLSDSGFYLCAWSSGGQPQHFGDGTRLSIL.

The V gene is TRBV27, the J gene TRBJ2-7, with D perhaps matching TRBD2 (6 bases). The CDR3 spans 16 residues. V lost 5 bases and J lost 3, with 20 bases in between. CDR1 is MNHEY and CDR2 is SMNVEV in the germline V gene (reference sequence). The CDR3 DNA reads TGTGCCAGCAGTCCCATTCCGGGCTGGAGGGGCTACGAGCAGTACTTC. This gives the protein CASSPIPGWRGYEQYF.

In nucleotides, the CDR3 is TGTGCCAGCAGACGGGGCACAGATACGCAGTATTTT. This translates into CASRRGTDTQYF. V usage is TRBV13 and J usage is TRBJ2-3, with D unclear. The CDR3 covers 12 residues. Per germline, CDR1 PRHDT and CDR2 FYEKMQ (reference sequence). Trimming cost V 6 bases and J 1 base, with 5 bases left between them.

The chain combines TRBV5-1 with TRBJ2-7; D not certain. The CDR3 runs 16 residues. The V end lost 4 bases, the J end lost 1 base, and 18 bases lay between the germline ends. Germline values: CDR1 SGHRS, CDR2 YFSETQ. The CDR3 loop reads CASSPSTLTPSYEQYF. The DNA of the CDR3 is TGCGCCAGCAGCCCGTCGACCCTCACCCCTTCCTACGAGCAGTACTTC. Full variable domain (outside the CDR3, taken from reference TRBV5-1 and TRBJ2-7): KAGVTQTPRYLIKTRGQQVTLSCSPISGHRSVSWYQQTPGQGLQFLFEYFSETQRNKGNFPGRFSGRQFSNSRSEMNVSTLELGDSALYLCASSPSTLTPSYEQYFGPGTRLTVT.

The chain uses TRBV7-2 and TRBJ2-5; 8 bases match TRBD2. J lost 2 bases, V lost 2 bases, and 10 bases had no gene match. This CDR3 is built from 17 residues. CDR1 is SGHTA and CDR2 is FQGNSA in the germline V gene. For the CDR3, the DNA is TGTGCCAGCAGCTTATTAATGTTGGCGGGGGGACAAGAGACCCAGTACTTC. Amino acids: CASSLLMLAGGQETQYF.

The V and J genes are TRBV18 and TRBJ1-1; the D is unclear. The CDR3 has 13 amino acids. V was trimmed by 3 bases and J by 8 bases, leaving 13 bases between them. The germline V gene has CDR1 KGHSH and CDR2 LQKENI. CDR3 protein: CASSPADDEEAFF. CDR3 DNA: TGTGCCAGCTCACCTGCCGACGATGAAGAAGCTTTCTTT.

The rearrangement links TRBV29-1 to TRBJ2-2; either TRBD1 or TRBD2 may supply D (6 bases each). V lost 4 bases, J lost 2 bases, and 11 bases lay in between. Germline V gene data show CDR1 as SQVTM and CDR2 as ANQGSEA. This CDR3 contains 14 residues. CDR3: CSVVGGPNTGELFF. The CDR3 bases are TGCAGCGTTGTGGGGGGCCCCAACACCGGGGAGCTGTTTTTT.

This clone was seen a single time. Here the CDR3 DNA reads TGTGCCAGTAGCCTACGGGGGCTGGCCACAGATACGCAGTATTTT. Its protein is CASSLRGLATDTQYF. The J gene is TRBJ2-3, the V gene TRBV19, with D perhaps matching TRBD1 or TRBD2 (6 bases each). V lost 6 bases and J 2 bases, leaving 15 bases between the germline ends. Germline V gives CDR1 LNHDA, CDR2 SQIVND (reference sequence). This CDR3 region has 15 residues.

This clone was counted a few times. The chain combines TRBV7-3 with TRBJ2-3; D ambiguous. Germline V lookup: CDR1 SGHTA, CDR2 FQGTGA. The V end lost 1 base, the J end lost 5 bases, and 10 bases lay between the germline ends. This CDR3 region has 14 residues. The chain's CDR3 is CASSLNGWGDTQYF. DNA for the CDR3: TGTGCCAGCAGCTTAAACGGGTGGGGAGATACGCAGTATTTT.

V gene TRBV9 combines with J gene TRBJ1-6; 7 positions match TRBD1. This CDR3 is 12 amino acids long. Germline V gene data show CDR1 as SGDLS and CDR2 as YYNGEE. Trimming took 8 bases from V and 5 from J; bases not matched to a gene: 1. Here the CDR3 DNA reads TGTGCCAGACAGGGGCATAATTCACCCCTCCACTTT. This sequence encodes CARQGHNSPLHF.

CDR3 protein: CASSARRGTNTEAFF. DNA for the CDR3: TGTGCCAGTAGTGCCCGAAGGGGTACGAACACTGAAGCTTTCTTT. V usage is TRBV19 and J usage is TRBJ1-1, with D possibly TRBD1 on 5 matching bases. The CDR3 consists of 15 residues. Germline V CDR1 and CDR2: LNHDA, SQIVND (reference sequence). The germline V and J ends were trimmed by 5 bases and 1 base, with 14 bases remaining between them.

The gene calls are TRBV29-1 and TRBJ1-2, with 9 nucleotides matching TRBD1. CDR1 and CDR2 from the germline V gene are SQVTM and ANQGSEA. The V segment lost 4 bases and the J segment 0 bases; nucleotides outside the gene matches: 0. The CDR3 contains 13 residues. The CDR3: CSVGTGANYGYTF. CDR3 DNA sequence: TGCAGCGTTGGGACAGGGGCTAACTATGGCTACACCTTC.

This clone was seen a few times. This chain links TRBV5-1 with TRBJ2-7; D remains ambiguous. The V gene lost 2 bases and the J gene lost 2 bases, with 8 bases spanning the gap. This CDR3 is built from 13 residues. In germline, CDR1 is SGHRS, CDR2 YFSETQ. This CDR3 reads CASSFVGPYEQYF. CDR3 DNA: TGCGCCAGCAGCTTCGTTGGTCCCTACGAGCAGTACTTC.

The chain combines TRBV13 with TRBJ1-2; 7 nucleotides agree with TRBD1. The CDR3 is 14 amino acids. CDR1 and CDR2 from the germline V gene are PRHDT and FYEKMQ (reference sequence). The ends lost 0 bases at V and 7 bases at J; junction bases unmatched: 5. The CDR3 loop is CASSLGTGTSGYTF. The CDR3 bases are TGTGCCAGCAGCTTAGGGACAGGGACGAGTGGCTACACCTTC.

The sample holds a few counts of this clone. The chain carries TRBV7-9 and TRBJ2-3, with TRBD2 as a possible D gene (6 bases). CDR1 and CDR2 (germline): SEHNR, FQNEAQ (reference sequence). Deletions cut 5 bases from V and 6 bases from J, with 27 bases between. The CDR3 runs 18 residues. The CDR3 is CASSLLRDAGMLTDTQYF. The DNA for the CDR3 is TGTGCCAGCAGCCTCCTCCGTGACGCGGGGATGCTCACGGATACGCAGTATTTT.

The V call is TRBV11-2, the J call TRBJ1-1; no clear D. Trimming removed 7 bases at V and 0 bases at J, with 15 bases between. This CDR3 contains 15 residues. Looked up from germline, CDR1 is SGHAT and CDR2 is FQNNGV. CDR3 region: CASTLITGMNTEAFF. The CDR3 DNA reads as TGTGCCAGCACCCTAATCACGGGGATGAACACTGAAGCTTTCTTT.

The gene calls are TRBV9 and TRBJ2-3; weak D call: TRBD2 (6 bases). Trimming shortened V by 3 bases and J by 5 bases, and 19 bases separated the two germline ends. The CDR3 totals 16 residues. Germline CDR1 reads SGDLS; CDR2 reads YYNGEE. In nucleotides, the CDR3 is TGTGCCAGCAGCGGATTCGGGGGATCGGTAAGAGATACGCAGTATTTT. As protein: CASSGFGGSVRDTQYF.

This clone has only a few counts. The gene calls are TRBV19 and TRBJ2-7; perhaps TRBD2 as D (5 bases). V lost 5 bases and J 3 bases, leaving 17 bases between the germline ends. This CDR3 is built from 15 residues. The germline V gene encodes CDR1 LNHDA and CDR2 SQIVND (reference sequence). CDR3 bases: TGTGCCAGTAGTCCCCAGAGGGCGCGGTTCTACGAGCAGTACTTC. It is translated as CASSPQRARFYEQYF.

The chain links TRBV25-1 to TRBJ2-7, with D tentatively TRBD1 or TRBD2 (5 bases each). CDR1 is MGHDK and CDR2 is SYGVNS in the germline V gene. This CDR3 has 13 residues. The V and J ends lost 8 bases and 5 bases respectively, with 16 bases between them. The CDR3 sequence is CASWGSWSDEQYF. DNA of the CDR3: TGTGCCAGCTGGGGGTCTTGGAGCGACGAGCAGTACTTC.

V and J are TRBV7-6 and TRBJ2-7; TRBD1 might be the D (6 bases). V was trimmed by 2 bases and J by 5 bases, leaving 10 bases between them. Germline values: CDR1 SGHVS, CDR2 FNYEAQ. The length of the CDR3 is 13 residues. CDR3 sequence: CASSLHRVDEQYF. CDR3 DNA: TGTGCCAGCAGCTTACACAGGGTGGACGAGCAGTACTTC.

The V gene is TRBV7-2, the J gene TRBJ2-1; D is unresolved. CDR1 and CDR2 from the germline V gene are SGHTA and FQGNSA. The CDR3 is made up of 13 amino acids. Trimming cost V 2 bases and J 10 bases, with 12 bases left between them. The CDR3 nucleotides are TGTGCCAGCAGCTTAATGCTGTCGAAGGAGCAGTTCTTC. Protein: CASSLMLSKEQFF.

V gene TRBV30 combines with J gene TRBJ1-1; the match to TRBD1 covers 9 bases. V was clipped by 5 bases and J by 1 base; unmatched bases: 2. Germline CDR1 reads GTSNPN; CDR2 reads SVGIG (reference sequence). There are 13 residues in the CDR3. CDR3 bases: TGTGCCTGGTCGACAGGGGGGAACACTGAAGCTTTCTTT. Encoded protein: CAWSTGGNTEAFF.

This clone was seen a few times. The chain links TRBV29-1 to TRBJ1-2, with TRBD1 identical over 10 bases. CDR3 length equals 13 residues. With 3 bases clipped from V and 6 bases from J, the junction kept 4 bases outside the gene matches. CDR1 and CDR2 (germline): SQVTM, ANQGSEA. CDR3 loop: CSVDETGGDGYTF. DNA for the CDR3: TGCAGCGTTGATGAGACAGGGGGCGATGGCTACACCTTC.

This clone was counted a single time. V usage is TRBV7-6 and J usage is TRBJ1-6, with D hard to call. CDR3 length: 15 amino acids. V dropped 4 bases and J dropped 6 bases, with 13 bases sitting between them. Germline CDR1 is SGHVS and CDR2 is FNYEAQ. CDR3 bases: TGTGCCAGCAGCTATGACCGGGCCCCTAATTCACCCCTCCACTTT. This gives the protein CASSYDRAPNSPLHF.

The V gene is TRBV5-6, the J gene TRBJ2-7; D is unclear. The CDR3 spans 14 residues. V was pared by 0 bases and J by 4 bases, with 11 bases between. Germline lookup yields CDR1 SGHDT and CDR2 YYEEEE. CDR3 region: CASSLGGTTYEQYF. As DNA, the CDR3 is TGTGCCAGCAGCTTGGGGGGTACCACATACGAGCAGTACTTC.